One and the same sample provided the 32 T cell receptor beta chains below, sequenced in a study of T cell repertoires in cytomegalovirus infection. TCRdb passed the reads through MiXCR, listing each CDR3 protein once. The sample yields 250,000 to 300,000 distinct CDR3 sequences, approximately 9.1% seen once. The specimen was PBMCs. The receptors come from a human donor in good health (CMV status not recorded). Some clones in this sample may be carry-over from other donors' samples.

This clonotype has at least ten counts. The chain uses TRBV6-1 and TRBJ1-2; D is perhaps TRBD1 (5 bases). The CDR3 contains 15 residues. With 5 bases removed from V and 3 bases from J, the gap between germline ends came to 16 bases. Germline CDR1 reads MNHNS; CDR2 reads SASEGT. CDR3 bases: TGTGCCAGCAGTTACGCGCTCGGGACCCACTATGGCTACACCTTC. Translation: CASSYALGTHYGYTF.

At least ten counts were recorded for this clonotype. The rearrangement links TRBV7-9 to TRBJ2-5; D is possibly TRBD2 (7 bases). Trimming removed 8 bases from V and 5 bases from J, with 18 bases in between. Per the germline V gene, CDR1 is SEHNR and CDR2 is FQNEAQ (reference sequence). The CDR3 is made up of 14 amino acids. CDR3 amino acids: CASQRGGHEETQYF. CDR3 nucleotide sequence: TGTGCCAGCCAGAGGGGGGGGCACGAGGAGACCCAGTACTTC.

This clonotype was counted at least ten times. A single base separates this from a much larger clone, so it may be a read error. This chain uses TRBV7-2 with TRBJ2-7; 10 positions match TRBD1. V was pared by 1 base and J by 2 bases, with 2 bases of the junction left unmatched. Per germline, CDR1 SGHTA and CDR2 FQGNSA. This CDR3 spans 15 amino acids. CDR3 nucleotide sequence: TGTGCCAGCAGCTTAGGACAGGGGGCGGCCTACGAGCAGTACTTC. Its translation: CASSLGQGAAYEQYF.

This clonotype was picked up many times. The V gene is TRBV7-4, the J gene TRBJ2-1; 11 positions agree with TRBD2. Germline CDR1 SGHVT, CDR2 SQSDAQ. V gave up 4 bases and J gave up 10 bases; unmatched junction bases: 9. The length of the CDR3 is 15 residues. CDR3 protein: CASSYGGLAVWEQFF. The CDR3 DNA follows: TGTGCCAGCAGCTACGGGGGACTAGCGGTATGGGAGCAGTTCTTC.

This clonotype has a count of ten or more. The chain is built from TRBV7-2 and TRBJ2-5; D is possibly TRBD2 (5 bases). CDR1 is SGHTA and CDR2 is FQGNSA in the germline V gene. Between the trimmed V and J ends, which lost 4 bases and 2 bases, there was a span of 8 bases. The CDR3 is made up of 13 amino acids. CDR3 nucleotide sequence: TGTGCCAGCAGCTACGGACTGCAAGAGACCCAGTACTTC. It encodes CASSYGLQETQYF.

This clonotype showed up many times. This chain's CDR3 is CASSLVYRRNTEAFF. The CDR3 region has the DNA TGTGCCAGCAGCTTAGTATACAGGAGGAACACTGAAGCTTTCTTT. This chain connects TRBV7-2 to TRBJ1-1; TRBD1 is a possible D gene (5 bases). V lost 1 base to trimming and J lost 1 base, with 10 bases between them. The germline CDR1 and CDR2 sequences are SGHTA and FQGNSA. The CDR3 extends over 15 amino acids.

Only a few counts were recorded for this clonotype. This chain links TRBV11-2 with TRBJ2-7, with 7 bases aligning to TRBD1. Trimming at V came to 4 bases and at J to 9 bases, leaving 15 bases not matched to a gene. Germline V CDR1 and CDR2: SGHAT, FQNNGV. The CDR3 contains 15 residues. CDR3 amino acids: CASSSYRGTPDGQYF. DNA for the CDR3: TGTGCCAGCAGCTCCTACAGGGGAACCCCCGACGGGCAGTACTTC.

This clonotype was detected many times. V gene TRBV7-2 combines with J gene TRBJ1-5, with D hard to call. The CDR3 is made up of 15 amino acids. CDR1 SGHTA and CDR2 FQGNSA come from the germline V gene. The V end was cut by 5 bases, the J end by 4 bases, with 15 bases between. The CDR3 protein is CASSPRLALNQPQHF. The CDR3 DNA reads TGTGCCAGCAGCCCCCGGTTGGCACTAAATCAGCCCCAGCATTTT. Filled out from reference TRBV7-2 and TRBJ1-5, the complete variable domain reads GAGVSQSPSNKVTEKGKDVELRCDPISGHTALYWYRQSLGQGLEFLIYFQGNSAPDKSGLPSDRFSAERTGGSVSTLTIQRTQQEDSAVYLCASSPRLALNQPQHFGDGTRLSIL.

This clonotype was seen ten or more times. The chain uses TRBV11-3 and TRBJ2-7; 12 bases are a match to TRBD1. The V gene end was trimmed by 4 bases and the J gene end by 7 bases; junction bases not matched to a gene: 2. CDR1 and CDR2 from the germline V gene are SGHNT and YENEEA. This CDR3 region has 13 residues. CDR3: CASSWDRGREQYF. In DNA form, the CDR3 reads TGTGCCAGCAGCTGGGACAGGGGGCGTGAGCAGTACTTC.

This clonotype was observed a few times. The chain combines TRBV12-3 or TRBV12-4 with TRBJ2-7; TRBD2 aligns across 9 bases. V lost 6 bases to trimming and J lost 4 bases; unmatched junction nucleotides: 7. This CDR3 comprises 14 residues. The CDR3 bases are TGTGCCAGCAGCGGACTAGCGACGGGTTACGAGCAGTACTTC. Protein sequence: CASSGLATGYEQYF.

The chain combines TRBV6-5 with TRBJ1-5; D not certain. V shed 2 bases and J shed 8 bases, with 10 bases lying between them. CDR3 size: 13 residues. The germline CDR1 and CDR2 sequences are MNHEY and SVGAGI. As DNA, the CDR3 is TGTGCCAGCAGTTACGACCCACTTAAGCCCCAGCATTTT. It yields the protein CASSYDPLKPQHF.

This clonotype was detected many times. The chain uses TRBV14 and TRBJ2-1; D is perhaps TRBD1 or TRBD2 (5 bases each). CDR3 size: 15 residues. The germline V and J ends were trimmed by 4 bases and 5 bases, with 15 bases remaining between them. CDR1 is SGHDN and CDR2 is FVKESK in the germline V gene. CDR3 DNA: TGTGCCAGCAGCCCGGGACGGCACCCGAACAATGAGCAGTTCTTC. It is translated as CASSPGRHPNNEQFF.

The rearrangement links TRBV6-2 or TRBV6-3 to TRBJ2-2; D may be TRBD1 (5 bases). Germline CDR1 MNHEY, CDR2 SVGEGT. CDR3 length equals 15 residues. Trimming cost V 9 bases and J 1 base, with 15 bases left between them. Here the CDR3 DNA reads TGTGCCAGTAGGGGCCGGACACAGAACACCGGGGAGCTGTTTTTT. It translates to CASRGRTQNTGELFF.

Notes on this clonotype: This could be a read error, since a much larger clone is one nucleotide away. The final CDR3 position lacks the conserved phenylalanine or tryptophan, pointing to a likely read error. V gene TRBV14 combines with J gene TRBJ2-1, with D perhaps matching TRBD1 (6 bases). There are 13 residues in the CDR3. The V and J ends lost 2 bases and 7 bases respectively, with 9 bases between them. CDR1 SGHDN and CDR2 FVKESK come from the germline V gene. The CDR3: CASSQLRGNEQFY. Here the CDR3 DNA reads TGTGCCAGCAGCCAATTAAGGGGGAATGAGCAGTTCTAC.

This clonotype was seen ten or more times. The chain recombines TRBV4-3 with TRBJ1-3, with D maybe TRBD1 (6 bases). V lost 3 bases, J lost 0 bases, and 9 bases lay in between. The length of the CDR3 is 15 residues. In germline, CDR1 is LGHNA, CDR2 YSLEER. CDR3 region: CASSHGRGSGNTIYF. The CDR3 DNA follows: TGCGCCAGCAGCCACGGCAGGGGCTCTGGAAACACCATATATTTT.

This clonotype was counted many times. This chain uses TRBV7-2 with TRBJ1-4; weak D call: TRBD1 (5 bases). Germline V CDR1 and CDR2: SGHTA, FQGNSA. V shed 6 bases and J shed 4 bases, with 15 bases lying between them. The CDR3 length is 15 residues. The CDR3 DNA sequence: TGTGCCAGCAGGCAACCGGGACGGGGTAATGAAAAACTGTTTTTT. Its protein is CASRQPGRGNEKLFF.

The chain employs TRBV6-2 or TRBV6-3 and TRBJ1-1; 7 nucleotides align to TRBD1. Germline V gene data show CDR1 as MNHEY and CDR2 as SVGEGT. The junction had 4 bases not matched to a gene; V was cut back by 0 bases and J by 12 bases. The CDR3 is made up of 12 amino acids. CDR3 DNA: TGTGCCAGCAGTTACTCGGCAGGGGGTACTTTCTTT. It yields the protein CASSYSAGGTFF.

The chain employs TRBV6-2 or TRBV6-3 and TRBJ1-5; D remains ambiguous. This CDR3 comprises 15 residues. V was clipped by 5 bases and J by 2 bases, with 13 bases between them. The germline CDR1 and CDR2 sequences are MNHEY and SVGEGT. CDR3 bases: TGTGCCAGCAGTCCTTCGACTAGAGGCAATCAGCCCCAGCATTTT. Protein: CASSPSTRGNQPQHF.

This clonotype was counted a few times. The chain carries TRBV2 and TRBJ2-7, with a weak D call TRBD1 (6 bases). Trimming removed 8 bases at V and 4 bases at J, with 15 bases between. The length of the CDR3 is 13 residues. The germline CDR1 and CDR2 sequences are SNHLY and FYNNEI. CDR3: CASRRDKIYEQYF. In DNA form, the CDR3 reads TGTGCCAGCCGCCGGGACAAAATTTACGAGCAGTACTTC.

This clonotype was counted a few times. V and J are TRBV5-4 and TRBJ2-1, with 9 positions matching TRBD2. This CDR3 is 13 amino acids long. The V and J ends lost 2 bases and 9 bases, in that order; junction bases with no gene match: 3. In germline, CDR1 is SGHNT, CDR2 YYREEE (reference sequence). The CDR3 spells CASSFGLAPEQFF. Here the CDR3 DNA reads TGTGCCAGCAGCTTCGGACTAGCGCCTGAGCAGTTCTTC.

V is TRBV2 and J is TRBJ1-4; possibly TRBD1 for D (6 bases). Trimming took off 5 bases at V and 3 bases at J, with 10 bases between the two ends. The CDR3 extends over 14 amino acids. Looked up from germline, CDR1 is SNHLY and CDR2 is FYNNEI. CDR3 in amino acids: CASSIQGANEKLFF. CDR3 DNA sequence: TGTGCCAGCAGTATACAGGGAGCTAATGAAAAACTGTTTTTT.

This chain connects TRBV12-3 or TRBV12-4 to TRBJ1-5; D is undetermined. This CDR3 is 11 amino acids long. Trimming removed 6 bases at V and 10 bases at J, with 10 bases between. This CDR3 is CASRHVGPQHF. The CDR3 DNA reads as TGTGCCAGCAGACACGTTGGCCCCCAGCATTTT.

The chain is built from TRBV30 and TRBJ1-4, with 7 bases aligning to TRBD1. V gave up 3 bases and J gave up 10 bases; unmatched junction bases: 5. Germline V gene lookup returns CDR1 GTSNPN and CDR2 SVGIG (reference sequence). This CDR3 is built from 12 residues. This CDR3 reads CAWRPQGGKLFF. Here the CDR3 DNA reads TGTGCCTGGAGACCGCAGGGGGGAAAACTGTTTTTT.

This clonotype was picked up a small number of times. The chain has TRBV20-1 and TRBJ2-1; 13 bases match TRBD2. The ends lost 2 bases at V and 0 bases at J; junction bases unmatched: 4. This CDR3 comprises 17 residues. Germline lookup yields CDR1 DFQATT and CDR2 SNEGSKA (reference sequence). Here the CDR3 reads CSARTSGGASSYNEQFF. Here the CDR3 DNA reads TGCAGTGCTAGAACTAGCGGGGGGGCCAGCTCCTACAATGAGCAGTTCTTC.

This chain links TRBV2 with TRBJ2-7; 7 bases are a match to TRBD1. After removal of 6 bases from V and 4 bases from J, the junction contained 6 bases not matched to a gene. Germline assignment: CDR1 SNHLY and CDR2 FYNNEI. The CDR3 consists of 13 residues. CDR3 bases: TGTGCCAGCAGAGCGACAGGGTTATACGAGCAGTACTTC. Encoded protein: CASRATGLYEQYF.

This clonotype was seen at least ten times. This CDR3 is CASIRENTEAFF. CDR3 DNA: TGTGCCAGCATACGTGAGAACACTGAAGCTTTCTTT. The chain couples TRBV7-9 to TRBJ1-1; D remains unclear. CDR1 SEHNR and CDR2 FQNEAQ come from the germline V gene (reference sequence). This CDR3 spans 12 amino acids. Between the trimmed V and J ends, which lost 7 bases and 1 base, there was a span of 7 bases.

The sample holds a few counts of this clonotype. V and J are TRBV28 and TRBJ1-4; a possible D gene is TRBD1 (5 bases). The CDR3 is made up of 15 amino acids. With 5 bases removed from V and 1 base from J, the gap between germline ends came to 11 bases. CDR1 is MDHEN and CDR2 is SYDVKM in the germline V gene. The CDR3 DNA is TGTGCCAGCAGTCCTATGGGGGTAACTAATGAAAAACTGTTTTTT. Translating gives CASSPMGVTNEKLFF.

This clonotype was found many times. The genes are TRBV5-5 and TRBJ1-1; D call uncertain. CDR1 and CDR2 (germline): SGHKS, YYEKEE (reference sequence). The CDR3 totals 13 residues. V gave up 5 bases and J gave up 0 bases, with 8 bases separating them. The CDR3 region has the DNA TGTGCCAGCAGTATCGCGGTGAACACTGAAGCTTTCTTT. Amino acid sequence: CASSIAVNTEAFF.

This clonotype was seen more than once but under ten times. CDR3 loop: CSARDRVVYTEAFF. The CDR3 coding sequence is TGCAGTGCGCGGGACAGGGTGGTTTACACTGAAGCTTTCTTT. This chain uses TRBV20-1 with TRBJ1-1, with TRBD1 identical over 9 bases. Germline V gene data show CDR1 as DFQATT and CDR2 as SNEGSKA (reference sequence). J was trimmed by 3 bases and V by 6 bases; bases with no gene match: 8. The length of the CDR3 is 14 residues.

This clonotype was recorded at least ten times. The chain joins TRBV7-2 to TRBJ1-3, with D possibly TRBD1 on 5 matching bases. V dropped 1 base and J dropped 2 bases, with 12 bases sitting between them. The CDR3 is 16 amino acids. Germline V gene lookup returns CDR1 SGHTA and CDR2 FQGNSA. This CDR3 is CASSLEGTIAGNTIYF. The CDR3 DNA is TGTGCCAGCAGCTTAGAAGGGACGATCGCTGGAAACACCATATATTTT. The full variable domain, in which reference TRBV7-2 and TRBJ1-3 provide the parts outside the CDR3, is GAGVSQSPSNKVTEKGKDVELRCDPISGHTALYWYRQSLGQGLEFLIYFQGNSAPDKSGLPSDRFSAERTGGSVSTLTIQRTQQEDSAVYLCASSLEGTIAGNTIYFGEGSWLTVV.

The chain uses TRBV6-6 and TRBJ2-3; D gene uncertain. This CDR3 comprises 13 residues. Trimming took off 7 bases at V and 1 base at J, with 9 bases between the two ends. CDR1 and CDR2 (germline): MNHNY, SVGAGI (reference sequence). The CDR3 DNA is TGTGCCAGCACCTTTCGGGGCACAGATACGCAGTATTTT. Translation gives CASTFRGTDTQYF.

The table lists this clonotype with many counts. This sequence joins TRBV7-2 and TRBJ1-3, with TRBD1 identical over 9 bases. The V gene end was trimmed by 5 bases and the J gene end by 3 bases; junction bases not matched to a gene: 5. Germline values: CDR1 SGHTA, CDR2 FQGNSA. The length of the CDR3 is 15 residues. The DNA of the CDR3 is TGTGCCAGCAGCCCCGGGACAGGGCGTGGAAACACCATATATTTT. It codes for CASSPGTGRGNTIYF.